This TCR beta chain originates from a study of blood T cell repertoires in COVID-19. The ends were cut back, 5 bases at V and 0 bases at J, with 10 bases in the middle. There are 14 residues in the CDR3. Germline V gene data show CDR1 as MGHDK and CDR2 as SYGVNS. Sequencing used immunoSEQ multiplex PCR; TCRdb keeps in-frame clones, though not all of them. This table has 100,000 to 120,000 clones, about 90% appearing once. The gene calls are TRBV25-1 and TRBJ1-1, with D possibly matching TRBD1 (5 bases). This clonotype was obtained from a human donor in a cohort sampled during active COVID-19. The sample comprised peripheral blood. The CDR3 sequence: CASSPRVMNTEAFF. In DNA form, the CDR3 reads TGTGCCAGCAGTCCCAGGGTCATGAACACTGAAGCTTTCTTT.